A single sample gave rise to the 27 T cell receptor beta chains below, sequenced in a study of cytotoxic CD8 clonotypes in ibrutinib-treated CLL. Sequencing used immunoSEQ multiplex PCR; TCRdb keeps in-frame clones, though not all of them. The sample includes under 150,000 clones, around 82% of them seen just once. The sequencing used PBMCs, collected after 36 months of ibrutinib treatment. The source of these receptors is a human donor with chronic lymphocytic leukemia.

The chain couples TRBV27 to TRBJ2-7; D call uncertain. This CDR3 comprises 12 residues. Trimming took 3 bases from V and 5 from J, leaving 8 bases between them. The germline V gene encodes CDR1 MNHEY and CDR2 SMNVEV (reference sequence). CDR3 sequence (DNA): TGTGCCAGCAGTTTCGGAAGGGACGAGCAGTACTTC. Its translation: CASSFGRDEQYF.

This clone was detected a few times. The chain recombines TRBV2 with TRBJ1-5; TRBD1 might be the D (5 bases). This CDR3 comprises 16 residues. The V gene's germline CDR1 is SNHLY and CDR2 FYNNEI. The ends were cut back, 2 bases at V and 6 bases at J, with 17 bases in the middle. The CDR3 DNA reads TGTGCCAGCAGTGAAATGGTCCTAGGGGTAGGTCAGCCCCAGCATTTT. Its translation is CASSEMVLGVGQPQHF. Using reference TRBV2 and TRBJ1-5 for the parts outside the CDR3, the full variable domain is EPEVTQTPSHQVTQMGQEVILRCVPISNHLYFYWYRQILGQKVEFLVSFYNNEISEKSEIFDDQFSVERPDGSNFTLKIRSTKLEDSAMYFCASSEMVLGVGQPQHFGDGTRLSIL.

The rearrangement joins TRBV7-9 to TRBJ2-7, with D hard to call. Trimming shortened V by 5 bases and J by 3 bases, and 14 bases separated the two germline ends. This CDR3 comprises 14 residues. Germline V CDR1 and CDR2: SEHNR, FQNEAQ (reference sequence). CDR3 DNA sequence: TGTGCCAGCAGCCATCGGGTGGGAAACTACGAGCAGTACTTC. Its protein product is CASSHRVGNYEQYF.

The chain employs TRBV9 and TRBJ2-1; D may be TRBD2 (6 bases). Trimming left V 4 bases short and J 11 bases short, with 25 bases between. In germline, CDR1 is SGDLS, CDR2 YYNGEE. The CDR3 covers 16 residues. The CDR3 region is CASSPEGRGRYVQQFF. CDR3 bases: TGTGCCAGCAGCCCAGAGGGGCGGGGACGGTATGTGCAGCAGTTCTTC. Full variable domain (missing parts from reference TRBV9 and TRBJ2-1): DSGVTQTPKHLITATGQRVTLRCSPRSGDLSVYWYQQSLDQGLQFLIQYYNGEERAKGNILERFSAQQFPDLHSELNLSSLELGDSALYFCASSPEGRGRYVQQFFGPGTRLTVL.

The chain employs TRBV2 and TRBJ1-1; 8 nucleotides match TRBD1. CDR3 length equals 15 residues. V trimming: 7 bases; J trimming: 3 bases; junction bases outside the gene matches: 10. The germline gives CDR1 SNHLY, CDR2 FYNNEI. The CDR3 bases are TGTGCCAGCACGCAGCAGGGGGCGCGTTACACTGAAGCTTTCTTT. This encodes CASTQQGARYTEAFF.

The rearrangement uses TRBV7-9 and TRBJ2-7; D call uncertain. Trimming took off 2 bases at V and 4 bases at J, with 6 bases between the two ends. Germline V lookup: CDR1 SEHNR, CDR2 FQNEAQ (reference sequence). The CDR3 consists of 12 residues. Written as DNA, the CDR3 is TGTGCCAGCAGCTTACGGTGGTACGAGCAGTACTTC. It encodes CASSLRWYEQYF.

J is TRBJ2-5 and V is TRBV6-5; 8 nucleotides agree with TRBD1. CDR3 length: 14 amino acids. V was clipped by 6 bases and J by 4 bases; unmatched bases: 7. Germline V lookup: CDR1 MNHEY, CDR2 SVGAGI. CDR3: CASRDRGQGETQYF. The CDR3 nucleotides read TGTGCCAGCAGAGACAGGGGCCAGGGAGAGACCCAGTACTTC.

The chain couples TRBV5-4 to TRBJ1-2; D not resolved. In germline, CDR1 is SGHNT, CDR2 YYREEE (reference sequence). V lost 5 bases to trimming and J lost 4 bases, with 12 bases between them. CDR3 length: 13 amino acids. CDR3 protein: CASSEDSSYGYTF. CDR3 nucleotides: TGTGCCAGCAGTGAGGATTCTTCCTATGGCTACACCTTC. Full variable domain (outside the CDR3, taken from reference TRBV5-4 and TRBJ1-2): ETGVTQSPTHLIKTRGQQVTLRCSSQSGHNTVSWYQQALGQGPQFIFQYYREEENGRGNFPPRFSGLQFPNYSSELNVNALELDDSALYLCASSEDSSYGYTFGSGTRLTVV.

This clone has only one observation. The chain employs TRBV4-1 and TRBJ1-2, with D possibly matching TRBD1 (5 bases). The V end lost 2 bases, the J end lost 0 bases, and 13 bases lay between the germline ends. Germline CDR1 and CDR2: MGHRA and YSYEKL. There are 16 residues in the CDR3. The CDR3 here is CASSQSLGRANYGYTF. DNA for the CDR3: TGCGCCAGCAGCCAATCTCTAGGCAGGGCTAACTATGGCTACACCTTC.

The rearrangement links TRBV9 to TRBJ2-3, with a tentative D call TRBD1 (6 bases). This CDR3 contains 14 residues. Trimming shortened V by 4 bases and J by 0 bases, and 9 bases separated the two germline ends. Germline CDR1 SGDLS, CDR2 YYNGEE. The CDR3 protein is CASSYQGSTDTQYF. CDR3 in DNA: TGTGCCAGCAGCTACCAGGGGAGCACAGATACGCAGTATTTT.

In nucleotides, the CDR3 is TGTGCCAGCAGCTCGGCAGGGGCAGGAGATACGCAGTATTTT. Amino acids: CASSSAGAGDTQYF. The V call is TRBV7-9, the J call TRBJ2-3; D is possibly TRBD1 (6 bases). Looked up from germline, CDR1 is SEHNR and CDR2 is FQNEAQ (reference sequence). Trimming stripped 4 bases from V and 5 bases from J, with 13 bases between. The CDR3 contains 14 residues.

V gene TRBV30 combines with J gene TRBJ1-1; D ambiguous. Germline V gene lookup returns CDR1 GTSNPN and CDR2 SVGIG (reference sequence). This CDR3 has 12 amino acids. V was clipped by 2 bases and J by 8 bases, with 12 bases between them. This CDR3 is CAWSPGLGEAFF. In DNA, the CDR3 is TGTGCCTGGAGTCCGGGCCTCGGGGAAGCTTTCTTT.

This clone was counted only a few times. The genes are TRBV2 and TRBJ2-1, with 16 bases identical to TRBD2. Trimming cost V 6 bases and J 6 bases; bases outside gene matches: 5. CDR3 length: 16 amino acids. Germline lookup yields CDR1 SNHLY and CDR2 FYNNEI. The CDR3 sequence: CASRAGTSGGVNEQFF. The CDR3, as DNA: TGTGCCAGCAGGGCCGGGACTAGCGGGGGGGTCAATGAGCAGTTCTTC.

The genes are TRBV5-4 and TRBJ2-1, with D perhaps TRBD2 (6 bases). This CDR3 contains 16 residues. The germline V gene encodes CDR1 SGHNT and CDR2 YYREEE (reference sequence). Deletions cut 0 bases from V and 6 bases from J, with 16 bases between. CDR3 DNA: TGTGCCAGCAGCTTGGGAGGGACTCTTAGGGGCAATGAGCAGTTCTTC. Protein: CASSLGGTLRGNEQFF.

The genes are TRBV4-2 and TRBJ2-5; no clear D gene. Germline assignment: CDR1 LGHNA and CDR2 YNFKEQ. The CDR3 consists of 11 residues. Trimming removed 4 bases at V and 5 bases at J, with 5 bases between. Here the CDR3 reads CASSLRETQYF. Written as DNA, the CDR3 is TGTGCCAGCAGCCTCCGGGAGACCCAGTACTTC.

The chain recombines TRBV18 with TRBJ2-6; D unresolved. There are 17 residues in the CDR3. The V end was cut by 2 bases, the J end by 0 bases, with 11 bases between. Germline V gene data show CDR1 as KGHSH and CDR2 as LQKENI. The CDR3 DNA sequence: TGTGCCAGCTCACCATCGACCGTAAACTCTGGGGCCAACGTCCTGACTTTC. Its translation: CASSPSTVNSGANVLTF.

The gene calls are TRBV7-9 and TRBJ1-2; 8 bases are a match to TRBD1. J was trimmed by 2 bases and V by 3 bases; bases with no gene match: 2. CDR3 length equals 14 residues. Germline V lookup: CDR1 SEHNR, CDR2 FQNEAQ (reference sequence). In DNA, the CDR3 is TGTGCCAGCAGCTTGGGGGACAGGAACTATGGCTACACCTTC. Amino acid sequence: CASSLGDRNYGYTF.

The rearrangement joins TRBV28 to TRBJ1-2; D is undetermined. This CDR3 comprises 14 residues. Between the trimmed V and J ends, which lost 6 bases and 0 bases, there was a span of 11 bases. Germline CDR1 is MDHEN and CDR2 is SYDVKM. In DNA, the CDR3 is TGTGCCAGCAGAGGACCGGCTTCTAACTATGGCTACACCTTC. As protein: CASRGPASNYGYTF.

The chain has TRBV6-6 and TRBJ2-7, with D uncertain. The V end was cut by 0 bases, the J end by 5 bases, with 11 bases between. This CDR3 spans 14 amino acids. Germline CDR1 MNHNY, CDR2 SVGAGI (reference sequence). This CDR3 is CASSYSTAADEQYF. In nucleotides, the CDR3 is TGTGCCAGCAGTTACTCGACTGCGGCCGACGAGCAGTACTTC.

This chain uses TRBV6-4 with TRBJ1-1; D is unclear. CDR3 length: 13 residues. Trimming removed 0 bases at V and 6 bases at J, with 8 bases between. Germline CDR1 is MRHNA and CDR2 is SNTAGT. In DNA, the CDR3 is TGTGCCAGCAGTGACTCCCTTGAGTCTGAAGCTTTCTTT. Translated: CASSDSLESEAFF.

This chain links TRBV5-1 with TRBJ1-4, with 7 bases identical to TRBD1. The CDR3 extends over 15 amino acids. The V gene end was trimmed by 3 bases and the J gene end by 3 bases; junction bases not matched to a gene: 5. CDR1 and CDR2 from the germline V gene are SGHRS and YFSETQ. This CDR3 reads CASSSTGTANEKLFF. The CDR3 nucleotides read TGCGCCAGCAGCTCCACAGGGACAGCTAATGAAAAACTGTTTTTT.

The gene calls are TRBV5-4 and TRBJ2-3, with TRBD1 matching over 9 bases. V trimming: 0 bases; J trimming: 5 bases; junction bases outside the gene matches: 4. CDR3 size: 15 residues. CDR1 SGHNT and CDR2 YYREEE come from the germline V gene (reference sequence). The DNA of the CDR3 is TGTGCCAGCAGCTTGGAACAGGGGGCCCTAGATACGCAGTATTTT. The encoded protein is CASSLEQGALDTQYF.

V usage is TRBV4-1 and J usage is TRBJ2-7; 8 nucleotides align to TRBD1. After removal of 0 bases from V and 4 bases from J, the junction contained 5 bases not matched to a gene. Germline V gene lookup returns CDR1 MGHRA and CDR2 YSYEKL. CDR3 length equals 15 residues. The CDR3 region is CASSQETGDWYEQYF. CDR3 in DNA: TGCGCCAGCAGCCAAGAGACAGGGGATTGGTACGAGCAGTACTTC.

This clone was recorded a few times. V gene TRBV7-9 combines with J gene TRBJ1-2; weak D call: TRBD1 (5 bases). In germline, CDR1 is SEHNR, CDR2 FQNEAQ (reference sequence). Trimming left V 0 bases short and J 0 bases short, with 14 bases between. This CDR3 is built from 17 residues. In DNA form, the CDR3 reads TGTGCCAGCAGCTTAGCAGCAGGGTCCCTCACTAACTATGGCTACACCTTC. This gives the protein CASSLAAGSLTNYGYTF.

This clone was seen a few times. This CDR3 is CASSSLDRGRYEQYF. Here the CDR3 DNA reads TGTGCCAGCAGTTCGTTGGACAGGGGAAGGTACGAGCAGTACTTC. This chain uses TRBV27 with TRBJ2-7; 9 bases line up with TRBD1. V lost 4 bases and J lost 4; bases outside the gene matches: 8. Looked up from germline, CDR1 is MNHEY and CDR2 is SMNVEV (reference sequence). The CDR3 loop spans 15 amino acids.

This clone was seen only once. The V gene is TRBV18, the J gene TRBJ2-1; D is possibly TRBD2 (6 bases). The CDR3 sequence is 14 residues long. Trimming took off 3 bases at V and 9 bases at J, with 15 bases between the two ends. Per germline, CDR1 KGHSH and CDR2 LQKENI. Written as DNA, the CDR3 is TGTGCCAGCTCACCGCCGACTAGGGCCGGTGAGCAGTTCTTC. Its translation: CASSPPTRAGEQFF.

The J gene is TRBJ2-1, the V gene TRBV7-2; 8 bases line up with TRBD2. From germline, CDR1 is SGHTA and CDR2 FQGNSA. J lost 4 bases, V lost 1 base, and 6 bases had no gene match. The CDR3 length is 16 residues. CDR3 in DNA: TGTGCCAGCAGCTTAGGGGCCAGCGGGAGTTACAATGAGCAGTTCTTC. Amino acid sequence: CASSLGASGSYNEQFF.